This TCR beta chain was obtained from a study of shared clonotypes between healthy human individuals. Study-level findings and limits: Memory subsets generally showed smaller estimated richness than naive subsets did. Represented diversity, genetic and exposure-history alike, was limited by few donors.

With regard to this clone: Its antigen remains unidentified.

In germline, CDR1 is LGHNA, CDR2 YNFKEQ. After removal of 7 bases from V and 5 bases from J, the junction contained 7 bases not matched to a gene. The CDR3 has 15 amino acids. The method was immunoSEQ multiplex PCR; TCRdb's version includes in-frame clones alone and lacks a portion of them. The profile shows hundreds of thousands of clones, roughly 95% of them singletons. The chain combines TRBV4-2 with TRBJ2-2; 10 bases match TRBD1. The specimen sequenced was naive CD4+ T cells sorted from blood. Documented subset: CD45RA+ positively selected. The source is a woman aged 30 to 39 in good health. CDR3 coding DNA: TGTGCCAGCACCCGGGACAGGGGAAGGACCGGGGAGCTGTTTTTT. Encoded protein: CASTRDRGRTGELFF.